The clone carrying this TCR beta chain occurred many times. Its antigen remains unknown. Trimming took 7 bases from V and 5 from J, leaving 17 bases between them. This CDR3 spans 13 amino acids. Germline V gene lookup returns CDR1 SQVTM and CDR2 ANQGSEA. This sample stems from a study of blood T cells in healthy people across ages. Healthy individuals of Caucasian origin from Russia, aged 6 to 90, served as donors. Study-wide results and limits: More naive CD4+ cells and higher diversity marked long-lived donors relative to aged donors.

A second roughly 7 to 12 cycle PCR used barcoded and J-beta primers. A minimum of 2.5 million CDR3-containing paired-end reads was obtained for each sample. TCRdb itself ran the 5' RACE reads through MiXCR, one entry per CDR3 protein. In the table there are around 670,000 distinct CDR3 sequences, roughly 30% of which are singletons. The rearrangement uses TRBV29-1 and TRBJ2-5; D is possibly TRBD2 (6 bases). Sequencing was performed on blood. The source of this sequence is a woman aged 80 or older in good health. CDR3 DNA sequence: TGCAGCGGGACGGGACTCTACGGGGAGACCCAGTACTTC. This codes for CSGTGLYGETQYF.